This T cell receptor beta chain was identified in a study of cytomegalovirus exposure and HLA in healthy donors. The CDR3 contains 14 residues. From germline, CDR1 is LNHDA and CDR2 SQIVND (reference sequence). V shed 3 bases and J 5 bases; nucleotides not matched to a gene: 6. A note on this clone: Its target is not known.

Points from the study as a whole: The study labeled under 200 TCR beta chains cytomegalovirus-associated. By HLA locus, TCR association rates varied in a later analysis, with DRB1 showing the most and HLA-C the fewest.

PCR involved 60 Vbeta and 13 Jbeta primers. The data were produced by immunoSEQ multiplex PCR, yet TCRdb's version contains in-frame clones alone and is incomplete. The sample has some 170,000 clones; over 70% are singletons. V usage is TRBV19 and J usage is TRBJ2-5; 7 positions match TRBD1. The TCR sequence derives from a woman aged 60-70 years in good health and CMV-seropositive. The specimen was PBMCs. CDR3 DNA: TGTGCCAGTAGTATCCGAGGGGGCGGGGAGACCCAGTACTTC. Translating it yields CASSIRGGGETQYF.